The rows below give T cell receptor beta chains drawn from one sample of a study of PD-1 blockade in classical Hodgkin lymphoma. The data were produced by immunoSEQ multiplex PCR, yet TCRdb's version contains in-frame clones alone and is incomplete. This table holds tens of thousands of clones, approximately 80% found once. The specimen was peripheral blood mononuclear cells (PBMCs), collected at baseline. The receptors originated from a human donor with classical Hodgkin lymphoma. Both conserved end residues are part of each CDR3. D genes are given only for firm matches. Size values are once, few and many counts, or a class for expanded clones, and some rows have none.

v_gene	abundance	j_gene	d_gene	CDR3aa	CDR3nt
TRBV2	few	TRBJ1-1	TRBD1	CASSRGQLTEAFF	TGTGCCAGCAGTAGGGGACAGTTGACTGAAGCTTTCTTT
TRBV4-3	.	TRBJ1-1	.	CASSQERVNTEAFF	TGCGCCAGCAGCCAAGAGCGGGTCAATACTGAAGCTTTCTTT
TRBV18	.	TRBJ1-2	TRBD1	CASSPRTGGHGYTF	TGTGCCAGCTCACCTCGGACAGGGGGTCATGGCTACACCTTC
TRBV7-6	few	TRBJ2-5	TRBD1	CASSPRPTGLEETQYF	TGTGCCAGCAGCCCACGCCCGACAGGGTTAGAGGAGACCCAGTACTTC
TRBV6-5	.	TRBJ1-4	.	CASSHGTGTNEKLFF	TGTGCCAGCAGCCACGGGACGGGAACTAATGAAAAACTGTTTTTT
TRBV5-1	.	TRBJ1-1	.	CASSPEGGEGTEAFF	TGCGCCAGCAGCCCCGAGGGGGGTGAGGGAACTGAAGCTTTCTTT
TRBV28	few	TRBJ1-1	.	CASSLSQAEAFF	TGTGCCAGCAGTTTATCGCAGGCTGAAGCTTTCTTT
TRBV5-6	.	TRBJ2-1	.	CASSLDQGLGYDEQFF	TGTGCCAGCAGCTTGGACCAGGGATTAGGTTACGATGAGCAGTTCTTC
TRBV5-1	.	TRBJ1-5	.	CASSRNLLTDSNQPQHF	TGCGCCAGCAGCCGAAACCTACTGACGGATAGCAATCAGCCCCAGCATTTT
TRBV28	.	TRBJ1-1	.	CASRESRGMNTEAFF	TGTGCCAGCAGAGAGTCGCGGGGGATGAACACTGAAGCTTTCTTT
TRBV11-3	.	TRBJ2-3	.	CASSLGQETDTQYF	TGTGCCAGCAGCTTAGGTCAGGAAACAGATACGCAGTATTTT
TRBV28	.	TRBJ1-1	.	CASKSLTTEAFF	TGTGCCAGCAAGAGTTTAACAACTGAAGCTTTCTTT
TRBV6-6	.	TRBJ1-4	TRBD1	CASRLGQGSVEKLFF	TGTGCCAGCAGACTGGGACAGGGGTCTGTAGAAAAACTGTTTTTT
TRBV7-2	medium-sized	TRBJ1-1	.	CASSLQAWGAFF	TGTGCCAGCAGCCTTCAGGCCTGGGGAGCTTTCTTT
TRBV6-1	.	TRBJ2-3	.	CASSPSGLRTDTQYF	TGTGCCAGCAGTCCGTCGGGACTCCGCACAGATACGCAGTATTTT
TRBV6-5	.	TRBJ1-1	TRBD1	CASSYQGTGGNTEAFF	TGTGCCAGCAGTTACCAGGGAACAGGGGGGAACACTGAAGCTTTCTTT
TRBV5-4	.	TRBJ2-2	TRBD2	CASSTLAGGPDTGELFF	TGTGCCAGCAGCACACTAGCGGGGGGGCCTGACACCGGGGAGCTGTTTTTT
TRBV2	.	TRBJ1-3	TRBD1	CASSEQGVSGNTIYF	TGTGCCAGCAGTGAACAGGGGGTATCGGGAAACACCATATATTTT
TRBV6-6	.	TRBJ1-1	.	CASSPEFDRLEAFF	TGTGCCAGCAGTCCCGAATTCGACAGGCTTGAAGCTTTCTTT
TRBV2	.	TRBJ1-4	TRBD1	CASKGQTSNEKLFF	TGTGCCAGCAAGGGACAGACATCTAATGAAAAACTGTTTTTT
TRBV7-3	.	TRBJ2-7	TRBD1	CASSLGQGDYEQYF	TGTGCCAGCAGCCTGGGACAGGGTGACTACGAGCAGTACTTC
TRBV30	.	TRBJ2-2	TRBD2	CAWSRGGTGELFF	TGTGCCTGGAGTCGGGGGGGGACCGGGGAGCTGTTTTTT
TRBV7-9	.	TRBJ2-1	.	CASSDRTPGEGNEQFF	TGTGCCAGCAGCGACCGGACACCGGGGGAAGGGAATGAGCAGTTCTTC
TRBV27	.	TRBJ2-7	TRBD1	CASSLGGQGFVAYEQYF	TGTGCCAGCAGTTTAGGGGGACAGGGGTTCGTCGCCTACGAGCAGTACTTC